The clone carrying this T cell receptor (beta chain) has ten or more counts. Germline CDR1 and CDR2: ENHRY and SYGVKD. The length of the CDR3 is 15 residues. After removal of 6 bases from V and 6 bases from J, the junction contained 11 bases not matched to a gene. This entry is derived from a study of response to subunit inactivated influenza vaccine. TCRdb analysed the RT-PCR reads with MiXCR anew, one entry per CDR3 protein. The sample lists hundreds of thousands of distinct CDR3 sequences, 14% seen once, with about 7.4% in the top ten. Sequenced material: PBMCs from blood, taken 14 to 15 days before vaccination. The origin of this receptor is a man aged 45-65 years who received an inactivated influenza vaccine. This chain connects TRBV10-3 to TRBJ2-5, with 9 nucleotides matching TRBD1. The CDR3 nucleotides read TGTGCCATCAGCGCCGGGACAGGGAACGTAAAGACCCAGTACTTC. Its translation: CAISAGTGNVKTQYF.